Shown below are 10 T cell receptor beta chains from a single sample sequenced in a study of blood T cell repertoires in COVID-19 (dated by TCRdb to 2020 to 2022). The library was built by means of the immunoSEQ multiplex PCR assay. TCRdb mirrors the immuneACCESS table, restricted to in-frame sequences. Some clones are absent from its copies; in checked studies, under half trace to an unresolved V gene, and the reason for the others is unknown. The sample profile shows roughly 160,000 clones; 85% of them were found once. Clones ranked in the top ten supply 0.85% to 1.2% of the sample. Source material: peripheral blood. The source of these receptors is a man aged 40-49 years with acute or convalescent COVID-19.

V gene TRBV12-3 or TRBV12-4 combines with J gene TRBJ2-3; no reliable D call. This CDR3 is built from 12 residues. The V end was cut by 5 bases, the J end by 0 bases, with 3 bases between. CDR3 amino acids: CASSQSTDTQYF. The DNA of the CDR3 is TGTGCCAGCAGTCAGAGCACAGATACGCAGTATTTT.

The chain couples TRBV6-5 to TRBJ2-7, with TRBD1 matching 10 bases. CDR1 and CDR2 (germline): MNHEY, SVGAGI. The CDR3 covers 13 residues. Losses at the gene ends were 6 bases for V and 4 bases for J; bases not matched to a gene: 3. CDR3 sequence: CASRRTGGYEQYF. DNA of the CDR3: TGTGCCAGCAGACGGACAGGGGGGTACGAGCAGTACTTC.

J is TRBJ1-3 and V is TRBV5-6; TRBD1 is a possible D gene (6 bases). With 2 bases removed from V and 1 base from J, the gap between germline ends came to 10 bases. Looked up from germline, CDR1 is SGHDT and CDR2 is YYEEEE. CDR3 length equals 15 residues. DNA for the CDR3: TGTGCCAGCAGCTTACAACAGGGATCTGGAAACACCATATATTTT. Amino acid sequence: CASSLQQGSGNTIYF.

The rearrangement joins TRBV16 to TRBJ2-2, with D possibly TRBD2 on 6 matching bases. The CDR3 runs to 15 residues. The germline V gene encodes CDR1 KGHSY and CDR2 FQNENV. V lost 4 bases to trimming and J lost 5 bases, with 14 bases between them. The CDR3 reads CASSLKVGGTGELFF. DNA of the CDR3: TGTGCCAGCAGCCTCAAGGTGGGGGGAACCGGGGAGCTGTTTTTT.

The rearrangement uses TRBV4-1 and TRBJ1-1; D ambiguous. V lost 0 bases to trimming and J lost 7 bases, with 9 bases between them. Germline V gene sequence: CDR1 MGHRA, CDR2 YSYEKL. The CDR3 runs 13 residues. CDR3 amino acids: CASSQDLESEAFF. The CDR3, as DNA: TGCGCCAGCAGCCAAGACTTAGAGAGTGAAGCTTTCTTT.

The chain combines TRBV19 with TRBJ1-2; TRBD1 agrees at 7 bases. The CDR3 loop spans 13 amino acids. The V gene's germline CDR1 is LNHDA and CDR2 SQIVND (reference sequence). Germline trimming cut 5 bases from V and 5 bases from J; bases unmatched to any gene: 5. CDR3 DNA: TGTGCCAGTAGTCCGACAGGGAGTTATGGCTACACCTTC. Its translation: CASSPTGSYGYTF. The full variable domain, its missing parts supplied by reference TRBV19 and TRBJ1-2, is DGGITQSPKYLFRKEGQNVTLSCEQNLNHDAMYWYRQDPGQGLRLIYYSQIVNDFQKGDIAEGYSVSREKKESFPLTVTSAQKNPTAFYLCASSPTGSYGYTFGSGTRLTVV.

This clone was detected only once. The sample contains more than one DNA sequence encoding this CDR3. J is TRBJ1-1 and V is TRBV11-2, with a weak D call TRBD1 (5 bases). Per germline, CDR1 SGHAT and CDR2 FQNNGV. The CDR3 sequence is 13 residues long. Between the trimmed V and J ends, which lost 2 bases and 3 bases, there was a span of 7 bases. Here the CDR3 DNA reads TGTGCCAGCAGCTTATCAGGGTACACTGAAGCTTTCTTT. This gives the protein CASSLSGYTEAFF.

The CDR3 region has the DNA TGTGCCAGTAGGGACAGGGGGAACACCATATATTTT. This codes for CASRDRGNTIYF. This chain links TRBV19 with TRBJ1-3; 10 positions agree with TRBD1. The junction had 0 bases not matched to a gene; V was cut back by 6 bases and J by 7 bases. The germline gives CDR1 LNHDA, CDR2 SQIVND (reference sequence). There are 12 residues in the CDR3.

The CDR3 DNA follows: TGCAGCGTCGGAGGGACAGCAACAATCAATCAGCCCCAGCATTTT. This gives the protein CSVGGTATINQPQHF. V usage is TRBV29-1 and J usage is TRBJ1-5; 7 nucleotides match TRBD1. CDR3 length equals 15 residues. The ends lost 6 bases at V and 3 bases at J; junction bases unmatched: 11. Germline lookup yields CDR1 SQVTM and CDR2 ANQGSEA. Complete variable domain (other parts from reference TRBV29-1 and TRBJ1-5): SAVISQKPSRDICQRGTSLTIQCQVDSQVTMMFWYRQQPGQSLTLIATANQGSEATYESGFVIDKFPISRPNLTFSTLTVSNMSPEDSSIYLCSVGGTATINQPQHFGDGTRLSIL.

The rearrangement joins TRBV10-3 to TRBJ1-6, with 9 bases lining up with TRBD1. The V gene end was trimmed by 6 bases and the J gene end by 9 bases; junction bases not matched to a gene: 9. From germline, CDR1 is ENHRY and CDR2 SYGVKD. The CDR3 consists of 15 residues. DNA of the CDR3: TGTGCCATCAGCACCGGGACAGGGAATTTTTCACCCCTCCACTTT. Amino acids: CAISTGTGNFSPLHF.